The 3 T cell receptor beta chains listed next were all sequenced from one sample in a study of siplizumab effects on memory and regulatory T cells. The method was immunoSEQ multiplex PCR; TCRdb's version includes in-frame clones alone and lacks a portion of them. The sample includes over 100,000 clones, 92% of them seen just once. Sequencing was carried out using Tregs sorted from blood. The receptors were sampled from a human donor in good health.

This chain connects TRBV6-6 to TRBJ2-7; D gene unclear. The V and J ends lost 6 bases and 2 bases respectively, with 11 bases between them. The germline V gene encodes CDR1 MNHNY and CDR2 SVGAGI (reference sequence). CDR3 length equals 13 residues. The DNA for the CDR3 is TGTGCCAGCAGCCGACCCGGCCCCTACGAGCAGTACTTC. It yields the protein CASSRPGPYEQYF.

This chain links TRBV7-6 with TRBJ1-4; D unclear. CDR1 and CDR2 (germline): SGHVS, FNYEAQ. Trimming removed 5 bases from V and 0 bases from J, with 10 bases in between. The length of the CDR3 is 15 residues. The CDR3 coding sequence is TGTGCCAGCAGCCCGAACCCAGCAACTAATGAAAAACTGTTTTTT. Translated: CASSPNPATNEKLFF.

The rearrangement uses TRBV6-5 and TRBJ1-1, with D unclear. Looked up from germline, CDR1 is MNHEY and CDR2 is SVGAGI. The CDR3 consists of 15 residues. Trimming took off 0 bases at V and 0 bases at J, with 8 bases between the two ends. The CDR3 DNA follows: TGTGCCAGCAGTTACTCCGGTTACATGAACACTGAAGCTTTCTTT. It yields the protein CASSYSGYMNTEAFF.